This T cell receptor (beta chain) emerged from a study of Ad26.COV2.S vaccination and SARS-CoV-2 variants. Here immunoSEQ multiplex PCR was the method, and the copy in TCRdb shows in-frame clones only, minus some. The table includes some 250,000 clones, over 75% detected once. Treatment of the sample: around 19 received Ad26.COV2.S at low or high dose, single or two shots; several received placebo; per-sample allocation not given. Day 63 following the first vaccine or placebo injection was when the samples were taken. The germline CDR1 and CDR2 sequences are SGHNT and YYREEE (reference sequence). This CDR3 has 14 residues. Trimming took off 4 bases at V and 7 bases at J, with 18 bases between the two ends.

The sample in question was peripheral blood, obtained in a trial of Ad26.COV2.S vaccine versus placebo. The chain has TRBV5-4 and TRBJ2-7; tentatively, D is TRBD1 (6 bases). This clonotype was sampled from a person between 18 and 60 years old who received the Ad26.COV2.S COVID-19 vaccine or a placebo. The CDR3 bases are TGTGCCAGCAGCCCTTGGGGGCGCAGGGGTGAGCAGTACTTC. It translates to CASSPWGRRGEQYF.